Presented here are 30 T cell receptor beta chains from one specimen sequenced in a study of glioma-infiltrating T cells. Amplification of TCR alpha and beta CDR3 regions from RNA used iRepertoire nested multiplex PCR. TCRdb recomputed calls from the multiplex PCR reads with MiXCR, one row per CDR3 protein. Here the sample spans some 130,000 distinct CDR3 sequences, about 22% being singletons. The sample was glioma tissue, nonneoplastic brain tissue, or PBMCs (not recorded which). The receptor set was obtained from a human donor with low-grade glioma or glioblastoma, undergoing nonglioma brain surgery, or in good health (not recorded which).

There are many counts of this clonotype. The V and J genes are TRBV10-2 and TRBJ1-1; tentative D call: TRBD1 (5 bases). V lost 5 bases to trimming and J lost 7 bases, with 14 bases between them. CDR1 is WSHSY and CDR2 is SAAADI in the germline V gene. The CDR3 consists of 13 residues. The CDR3 nucleotides read TGCGCCAGCAGTCGGATAGGGAGGGGTGAAGCTTTCTTT. Amino acids: CASSRIGRGEAFF.

Ten or more counts support this clonotype. The chain employs TRBV24-1 and TRBJ2-3; D perhaps matches TRBD1 (5 bases). From germline, CDR1 is KGHDR and CDR2 SFDVKD. This CDR3 is built from 18 residues. The V gene lost 6 bases and the J gene lost 3 bases, with 24 bases spanning the gap. CDR3 residues: CATSSMAGLGPMTDTQYF. In DNA form, the CDR3 reads TGTGCCACCAGTAGTATGGCAGGGCTAGGGCCTATGACAGATACGCAGTATTTT.

Concerning this clonotype: A clone one base away is much larger, so this may be a read error. The gene calls are TRBV20-1 and TRBJ1-5; D call uncertain. Germline V gene sequence: CDR1 DFQATT, CDR2 SNEGSKA (reference sequence). The CDR3 covers 14 residues. V lost 3 bases to trimming and J lost 2 bases, with 11 bases between them. The chain's CDR3 is CSASDPAGNQPQHF. CDR3 bases: TGCAGTGCTAGTGATCCCGCGGGCAATCAGCCCCAGCATTTT.

This clonotype has ten or more counts. The chain carries TRBV20-1 and TRBJ1-5, with D possibly being TRBD1 (5 bases). Germline V gene sequence: CDR1 DFQATT, CDR2 SNEGSKA (reference sequence). The CDR3 contains 15 residues. The V end was cut by 4 bases, the J end by 6 bases, with 19 bases between. The CDR3 reads CSANRLGGRGQPQHF. The CDR3, as DNA: TGCAGTGCTAATCGGCTCGGTGGGAGGGGTCAGCCCCAGCATTTT.

V and J are TRBV20-1 and TRBJ2-1; 7 nucleotides line up with TRBD1. The V and J ends lost 3 bases and 7 bases, in that order; junction bases with no gene match: 18. The CDR3 is 17 amino acids. The V gene's germline CDR1 is DFQATT and CDR2 SNEGSKA (reference sequence). The CDR3 here is CSASPTRGQNILNEQFF. As DNA, the CDR3 is TGCAGTGCTAGCCCCACCCGGGGACAGAATATCTTAAATGAGCAGTTCTTC.

The rearrangement uses TRBV2 and TRBJ1-2, with D unresolved. CDR1 and CDR2 (germline): SNHLY, FYNNEI. Trimming pared 2 bases from V and 5 bases from J, leaving 9 bases between. The CDR3 has 13 residues. The CDR3 region has the DNA TGTGCCAGCAGTGAATACAGAAGATATGGCTACACCTTC. Amino acids: CASSEYRRYGYTF.

This chain connects TRBV3-1 to TRBJ2-1; TRBD1 aligns across 9 bases. After removal of 6 bases from V and 1 base from J, the junction contained 7 bases not matched to a gene. The germline V gene encodes CDR1 LGHDT and CDR2 YNNKEL (reference sequence). The CDR3 sequence is 16 residues long. CDR3 DNA sequence: TGTGCCAGCAGAAAGGGTGGGACAGGGTCCTACAATGAGCAGTTCTTC. Encoded protein: CASRKGGTGSYNEQFF.

This clonotype was seen a few times. The rearrangement uses TRBV20-1 and TRBJ1-5, with 8 bases identical to TRBD1. CDR1 DFQATT and CDR2 SNEGSKA come from the germline V gene (reference sequence). The CDR3 has 17 amino acids. V was clipped by 4 bases and J by 0 bases; unmatched bases: 11. The DNA of the CDR3 is TGCAGTGCTAAAATGGACAGGGATGGGGGTAGCAATCAGCCCCAGCATTTT. This translates into CSAKMDRDGGSNQPQHF.

This clonotype was picked up many times. The chain has TRBV20-1 and TRBJ2-3, with TRBD1 identical over 7 bases. V shed 0 bases, J shed 2 bases, and the junction held 5 bases outside the gene matches. The CDR3 length is 15 residues. Germline-derived CDR1 and CDR2 are DFQATT and SNEGSKA (reference sequence). CDR3 amino acids: CSARDPGQITDTQYF. CDR3 coding DNA: TGCAGTGCTAGAGACCCGGGACAGATCACAGATACGCAGTATTTT.

This clonotype has a count of ten or more. The rearrangement uses TRBV20-1 and TRBJ2-1, with TRBD2 matching over 12 bases. The CDR3 consists of 15 residues. The germline V gene encodes CDR1 DFQATT and CDR2 SNEGSKA (reference sequence). J was trimmed by 7 bases and V by 5 bases; bases with no gene match: 9. In DNA, the CDR3 is TGCAGTGCTCCTAGCGGGGGGGCCCTGGGTAATGAGCAGTTCTTC. This sequence encodes CSAPSGGALGNEQFF.

Only a few counts were recorded for this clonotype. In DNA form, the CDR3 reads TGTGCCATCAGTGAGGGACAGGCACAGCATTTT. This encodes CAISEGQAQHF. The chain uses TRBV10-3 and TRBJ1-5, with 7 positions matching TRBD1. The V gene end was trimmed by 2 bases and the J gene end by 13 bases; junction bases not matched to a gene: 2. The CDR3 is made up of 11 amino acids. Per the germline V gene, CDR1 is ENHRY and CDR2 is SYGVKD.

There are a few counts of this clonotype. The chain recombines TRBV9 with TRBJ2-3; 9 bases fit TRBD2. Per germline, CDR1 SGDLS and CDR2 YYNGEE. This CDR3 is built from 17 residues. J lost 2 bases, V lost 0 bases, and 7 bases had no gene match. The CDR3 DNA is TGTGCCAGCAGCGTAGTAGCGGGGGTGACACACACAGATACGCAGTATTTT. Protein product: CASSVVAGVTHTDTQYF.

This clonotype has a handful of counts. The V and J genes are TRBV4-1 and TRBJ1-4, with unresolved D. The CDR3 loop spans 15 amino acids. Germline V gene data show CDR1 as MGHRA and CDR2 as YSYEKL. V was clipped by 3 bases and J by 7 bases, with 15 bases between them. CDR3 DNA sequence: TGCGCCAGCAGCCATGGCTTCGTAGGAGGTGAAAAACTGTTTTTT. Amino acids: CASSHGFVGGEKLFF.

A few counts support this clonotype. This rearrangement joins TRBV4-1 to TRBJ1-1; D might be TRBD1 (6 bases). CDR3 length: 15 residues. The V end lost 1 base, the J end lost 0 bases, and 9 bases lay between the germline ends. Germline loops: CDR1 MGHRA, CDR2 YSYEKL. CDR3 protein: CASSQGRGLNTEAFF. The CDR3 DNA reads as TGCGCCAGCAGCCAAGGCAGGGGCCTGAACACTGAAGCTTTCTTT.

This clonotype was found many times. The chain couples TRBV7-3 to TRBJ2-2; no reliable D call. V was clipped by 2 bases and J by 0 bases, with 7 bases between them. Germline CDR1 is SGHTA and CDR2 is FQGTGA. The CDR3 extends over 15 amino acids. The CDR3 loop is CASSLGLTNTGELFF. CDR3 nucleotides: TGTGCCAGCAGCTTAGGTCTGACGAACACCGGGGAGCTGTTTTTT.

About this clonotype itself: A much bigger clone sits one base away, suggesting this may be a read error. The chain has TRBV7-9 and TRBJ2-3, with D unresolved. Germline V gene sequence: CDR1 SEHNR, CDR2 FQNEAQ (reference sequence). The CDR3 is made up of 14 amino acids. The CDR3, as DNA: TGTGCCAGCAACTTAATACAGCTTACAGATACGCAGTATTTT. Translation: CASNLIQLTDTQYF. The complete variable domain, with remaining parts taken from reference TRBV7-9 and TRBJ2-3, reads DTGVSQNPRHKITKRGQNVTFRCDPISEHNRLYWYRQTLGQGPEFLTYFQNEAQLEKSRLLSDRFSAERPKGSFSTLEIQRTEQGDSAMYLCASNLIQLTDTQYFGPGTRLTVL.

The chain is built from TRBV5-6 and TRBJ1-5, with D uncertain. The germline CDR1 and CDR2 sequences are SGHDT and YYEEEE. The CDR3 totals 15 residues. V lost 5 bases to trimming and J lost 1 base, with 13 bases between them. The CDR3 spells CASSHPRRSNQPQHF. As DNA, the CDR3 is TGTGCCAGCAGTCACCCCCGCAGGAGCAATCAGCCCCAGCATTTT. Complete variable domain (other parts from reference TRBV5-6 and TRBJ1-5): DAGVTQSPTHLIKTRGQQVTLRCSPKSGHDTVSWYQQALGQGPQFIFQYYEEEERQRGNFPDRFSGHQFPNYSSELNVNALLLGDSALYLCASSHPRRSNQPQHFGDGTRLSIL.

Comments on this clonotype: A read error may be the cause here, since a much bigger clone is one base away. The genes are TRBV28 and TRBJ1-2; 7 bases line up with TRBD1. Germline values: CDR1 MDHEN, CDR2 SYDVKM. The CDR3 spans 15 residues. The CDR3 DNA follows: TGTGCCGGCAGTTCCATCGGAGGGGGCAACTATGGCTACACCTTC. This codes for CAGSSIGGGNYGYTF.

This clonotype occurred a few times. The rearrangement links TRBV20-1 to TRBJ1-6; TRBD1 matches 9 bases. The CDR3 is 15 amino acids. Germline-derived CDR1 and CDR2 are DFQATT and SNEGSKA (reference sequence). J gave up 0 bases and V 7 bases, and 4 bases lay outside the gene matches. CDR3 nucleotides: TGCAGTGTCGGACAGGGGAGCTCCTATAATTCACCCCTCCACTTT. It specifies CSVGQGSSYNSPLHF.

This clonotype came up many times. The rearrangement uses TRBV2 and TRBJ1-6, with 8 nucleotides matching TRBD1. Germline V lookup: CDR1 SNHLY, CDR2 FYNNEI. The CDR3 has 14 residues. V lost 7 bases to trimming and J lost 8 bases; unmatched junction nucleotides: 7. CDR3 sequence (DNA): TGTGCCAGCATGGGGGGACAGGTATATTCACCCCTCCACTTT. The encoded protein is CASMGGQVYSPLHF.

In this sample, this clonotype turned up a few times. The rearrangement joins TRBV5-1 to TRBJ2-3; tentatively, D is TRBD1 (6 bases). The V gene lost 4 bases and the J gene lost 3 bases, with 12 bases spanning the gap. Germline V gives CDR1 SGHRS, CDR2 YFSETQ. This CDR3 is 14 amino acids long. CDR3: CASSPAGDTDTQYF. In DNA form, the CDR3 reads TGCGCCAGCAGCCCCGCAGGGGATACAGATACGCAGTATTTT.

V usage is TRBV7-6 and J usage is TRBJ2-5; D may be TRBD1 (6 bases). The CDR3 contains 13 residues. Germline V gene sequence: CDR1 SGHVS, CDR2 FNYEAQ. Trimming left V 4 bases short and J 6 bases short, with 12 bases between. The CDR3 reads CASSSSGAQTQYF. The CDR3 DNA follows: TGTGCCAGCAGCTCCTCAGGGGCCCAGACCCAGTACTTC.

With respect to this clonotype: An end of the junction differs from the germline gene, which may be a read error. The genes are TRBV7-9 and TRBJ1-1; D is unresolved. There are 13 residues in the CDR3. CDR1 SEHNR and CDR2 FQNEAQ come from the germline V gene (reference sequence). This CDR3 reads CASSPRTNTEASF. CDR3 in DNA: TGTGCCAGCAGCCCCAGAACGAACACTGAAGCTTCCTTT.

Notes on this clonotype: The junction and the germline gene differ at one end; a read error may be behind it. The chain links TRBV14 to TRBJ1-2; 8 positions match TRBD1. Germline V gene lookup returns CDR1 SGHDN and CDR2 FVKESK. The CDR3 has 12 residues. CDR3 loop: CASSDRGSDYTF. CDR3 sequence (DNA): TGCGCCAGCAGCGACAGGGGCAGTGACTACACCTTC.

As concerns this clonotype: Since no conserved phenylalanine or tryptophan closes the CDR3, a read error is the likely cause. The chain employs TRBV5-1 and TRBJ2-6; 12 bases align to TRBD1. V was clipped by 6 bases and J by 1 base; unmatched bases: 5. Germline V gives CDR1 SGHRS, CDR2 YFSETQ. The CDR3 has 17 residues. CDR3 nucleotides: TGCGCCAGCATTCCGGGACAGGGGGCATCTGGGGCCAACGTCCTGACTTCC. Protein product: CASIPGQGASGANVLTS.

This clonotype was picked up a small number of times. The chain employs TRBV7-2 and TRBJ1-6, with TRBD1 as a possible D gene (6 bases). V lost 5 bases and J lost 7, with 21 bases in between. CDR3 size: 17 residues. Germline V gene sequence: CDR1 SGHTA, CDR2 FQGNSA. The CDR3 spells CASSPPRGSGLNSPLHF. CDR3 sequence (DNA): TGTGCCAGCAGCCCACCCAGGGGTTCCGGCTTAAATTCACCCCTCCACTTT. Based on the CDR3 plus reference TRBV7-2 and TRBJ1-6, the full variable domain is GAGVSQSPSNKVTEKGKDVELRCDPISGHTALYWYRQSLGQGLEFLIYFQGNSAPDKSGLPSDRFSAERTGGSVSTLTIQRTQQEDSAVYLCASSPPRGSGLNSPLHFGNGTRLTVT.

This clonotype was observed at least ten times. The gene calls are TRBV5-8 and TRBJ2-3; 8 bases match TRBD2. This CDR3 has 16 residues. V shed 0 bases, J shed 4 bases, and the junction held 7 bases outside the gene matches. Germline assignment: CDR1 SGHTS and CDR2 YDEGEE. CDR3 DNA: TGTGCCAGCAGCTTGGGCGCAGCGGGGGTTGCAGATACGCAGTATTTT. This gives the protein CASSLGAAGVADTQYF.

This clonotype was seen only once. This chain joins TRBV11-2 and TRBJ1-1; no clear D gene. The CDR3 consists of 13 residues. Trimming removed 5 bases at V and 4 bases at J, with 11 bases between. Germline V gives CDR1 SGHAT, CDR2 FQNNGV. The CDR3, as DNA: TGTGCCAGCAGCATCCATTTGGGCACTGAAGCTTTCTTT. Protein sequence: CASSIHLGTEAFF.

This clonotype has at least ten counts. The chain combines TRBV15 with TRBJ2-2; D is unresolved. The CDR3 has 15 residues. The V end lost 0 bases, the J end lost 0 bases, and 5 bases lay between the germline ends. CDR1 LNHNV and CDR2 YYDKDF come from the germline V gene (reference sequence). The DNA for the CDR3 is TGTGCCACCAGCAGAGATTACGCGAACACCGGGGAGCTGTTTTTT. Its translation is CATSRDYANTGELFF.

The chain has TRBV11-2 and TRBJ1-1, with no clear D. The CDR3 extends over 13 amino acids. CDR1 and CDR2 from the germline V gene are SGHAT and FQNNGV. V lost 0 bases and J 3 bases, leaving 5 bases between the germline ends. The CDR3 reads CASSLETYTEAFF. The DNA of the CDR3 is TGTGCCAGCAGCTTAGAGACCTACACTGAAGCTTTCTTT.